The rows below give T cell receptor beta chains drawn from one sample of a study of T cell changes during pregnancy in multiple sclerosis. TCRdb's copy holds only in-frame clones and misses some; the assay was immunoSEQ multiplex PCR. The repertoire holds about 73,000 clones, with approximately 92% as singletons. The sample here was peripheral blood, taken in the third trimester of pregnancy. The receptor source for this set is a female donor in good health, enrolled as a control in a pregnancy study. Each CDR3 is given with its conserved first and last residue. Fields, in order: D gene, clone size, V gene, J gene, CDR3 DNA, CDR3 protein. D genes are given only for firm matches. Clone size is shown for a subset of rows, as once, few, many or a class of expanded clone.

>TRBD2|few|TRBV28|TRBJ2-1
TGTGCCAGCAGCCGGCCTAGCGGGAGAGGGAATGAGCAGTTCTTC
CASSRPSGRGNEQFF
>NA|once|TRBV29-1|TRBJ2-1
TGCAGCGTCACTCGGACAGTCTACAATGAGCAGTTCTTC
CSVTRTVYNEQFF
>NA|NA|TRBV27|TRBJ2-2
TGTGCCAGCAGTCCACAAACCGGGGAGCTGTTTTTT
CASSPQTGELFF
>TRBD1|once|TRBV6-5|TRBJ1-2
TGTGCCAGCAGACCGGGACAGAGCTATGGCTACACCTTC
CASRPGQSYGYTF
>TRBD1|NA|TRBV9|TRBJ1-6
TGTGCCAGCAGCATCGGGACAGGGGTTGGTTCACCCCTCCACTTT
CASSIGTGVGSPLHF
>TRBD1|NA|TRBV28|TRBJ2-3
TGTGCCAGCAGCACCCGGGACAGGACCAAAGTCACAGATACGCAGTATTTT
CASSTRDRTKVTDTQYF
>NA|NA|TRBV29-1|TRBJ2-7
TGCAGCGTTATGACAGGGGAGGGCGAGCAGTACTTC
CSVMTGEGEQYF
>NA|NA|TRBV7-9|TRBJ2-5
TGTGCCAGCAGCCTACTAGATCTGGAACCACCCCAGTACTTC
CASSLLDLEPPQYF
>TRBD1|NA|TRBV5-1|TRBJ2-1
TGCGCCAGCAGCTGGGGACAGGGGAGCTCCTACAATGAGCAGTTCTTC
CASSWGQGSSYNEQFF
>TRBD2|once|TRBV10-3|TRBJ2-1
TGTGCCATCAGTGACACTAGCGGGAGGAATGAGCAGTTCTTC
CAISDTSGRNEQFF
>TRBD1|NA|TRBV11-3|TRBJ2-1
TGTGCCAGCAGCTTAACCGGGACAGGGGGTTGGAATGAGCAGTTCTTC
CASSLTGTGGWNEQFF
>NA|NA|TRBV19|TRBJ1-1
TGTGCCAGTCAGGTGGCCCCAGCTCGCACTGAAGCTTTCTTT
CASQVAPARTEAFF
>NA|NA|TRBV5-1|TRBJ1-2
TGCGCCAGCAGCTTAGCAGGGGATGGCTACACCTTC
CASSLAGDGYTF
>NA|NA|TRBV4-1|TRBJ1-5
TGCGCCAGCAGCCCCAGTCCCCGGCAGGATCAGCCCCAGCATTTT
CASSPSPRQDQPQHF
>NA|NA|TRBV7-2|TRBJ2-5
TGTGCCAGCGAAACTCGCTCCTCACAAGAGACCCAGTACTTC
CASETRSSQETQYF
>NA|few|TRBV2|TRBJ1-2
TGTGCCAGCAGCCGGGACACTACTGCTTATGGCTACACCTTC
CASSRDTTAYGYTF
>TRBD1|NA|TRBV6-6|TRBJ1-2
TGTGCCAGCAGTTACTCAGGGGACAGGAACTATGGCTACACCTTC
CASSYSGDRNYGYTF
>NA|NA|TRBV7-2|TRBJ1-6
TGTGCCAGCAGCTTTCGGGGAGGGTCGTATAATTCACCCCTCCACTTT
CASSFRGGSYNSPLHF
>TRBD2|NA|TRBV7-9|TRBJ2-1
TGTGCCAGCAGCTTAGTACTAGCGCACAATGAGCAGTTCTTC
CASSLVLAHNEQFF
>TRBD2|NA|TRBV29-1|TRBJ2-1
TGCAGCGTTGAAGACACGACTAGCGGGGACTACAATGAGCAGTTCTTC
CSVEDTTSGDYNEQFF